These T cell receptor beta chains were read from a single sample in a study of beta chain features in type 1 diabetes. Sequencing used immunoSEQ multiplex PCR; TCRdb keeps in-frame clones, though not all of them. Of about 340,000 clones in the sample, less than 15% were seen once. The sample was naive CD4+ T cells from blood. The receptors stem from a woman aged 18 to 35 with type 1 diabetes. Each CDR3 is given with its conserved first and last residue. Part of the rows lack a size; the others show once, few, many or a class for expanded clones.

v_call	clone_size	j_call	cdr3_aa
TRBV28	.	TRBJ2-5	CASSLRQTQETQYF
TRBV15	once	TRBJ1-4	CATSRASPGQGNEKLFF
TRBV15	.	TRBJ2-1	CATSRDPASAPSYNEQFF
TRBV7-9	.	TRBJ1-3	CASSLASGGSGNTIYF
TRBV4-3	.	TRBJ2-1	CASSQAPSSGIRSYNEQFF
TRBV7-8	.	TRBJ1-2	CASSMDSDYGYTF
TRBV2	few	TRBJ2-6	CASRNRAPLWANVLTF
TRBV5-1	few	TRBJ2-3	CASSIATSGSTDTQYF
TRBV28	.	TRBJ2-7	CASSLGSLSYEQYF
TRBV5-1	few	TRBJ2-1	CASGLWTGENNEQFF
TRBV20-1	few	TRBJ2-1	CSAPQGREQFF
TRBV29-1	few	TRBJ1-1	CSVATTGLLAFF
TRBV30	few	TRBJ2-3	CAWNQRGGFTDTQYF
TRBV18	few	TRBJ1-5	CASAGEGRFQPQHF
TRBV28	few	TRBJ1-5	CASSFTGEVQPQHF
TRBV4-3	few	TRBJ2-1	CASSQRLAGGLQFF
TRBV18	few	TRBJ2-5	CASSPPRELQETQYF
TRBV2	few	TRBJ2-5	CATEARGETQYF
TRBV9	.	TRBJ2-5	CASSVGERGETQYF
TRBV19	.	TRBJ1-1	CASQRQLNTEAFF
TRBV7-8	.	TRBJ2-3	CASSLARLAGSTDTQYF
TRBV15	few	TRBJ1-2	CATSRGGGNGYTF
TRBV4-3	.	TRBJ1-1	CASSQVTGSPEAFF